This T cell receptor beta chain was documented in a study of blood T cells in healthy people across ages (dated by TCRdb to about 2015). For the wider study: In model experiments, roughly one uniquely barcoded TCR beta cDNA molecule per two T cells was captured by template switching. Using deep sequencing normalized with unique cDNA molecular identifiers, the study measured how TCR beta repertoire diversity changes with age. Donors were grouped into four age groups: young (average about 15 years), middle-aged (39), aged (about 60) and long-lived (approximately 81). Using the same blood draw, the study looked at two additional independent replicas of 1 million unique cDNA reads for two donors, one aged 18 to 29 and the other aged 80 or older. Donors of different ages were randomly distributed across sequencing lanes to avoid experimental bias.

The roughly 42 donors, aged roughly 6 to 95 years, were systemically healthy Caucasian individuals from Russia. Each donor gave 8 to 10 milliliters of peripheral blood, collected into EDTA-treated Vacutainer tubes. Ficoll-Paque density-gradient centrifugation was used to isolate PBMCs, with at least 7 million per sample. Trizol reagent was used to extract total RNA from PBMCs, with at least 6 micrograms per sample. For every donor, flow cytometry on a PBMC aliquot measured the percentage of naive CD45RAhigh/CD27high T cells. For this clonotype: Its specific antigen is unknown. Base quality data are lacking; no much larger clone is found one base away.

V was cut back by 4 bases and J by 0 bases, leaving a gap of 15 bases between them. CDR1 and CDR2 are read off the germline V gene (reference sequence) as SEHNR and FQNEAQ. The CDR3 spans 16 residues, from the cysteine through the phenylalanine. CDR3 DNA is the only sequence kept; it has 48 bases, read in frame from the first base. What the authors observed across the whole study: Estimates of total diversity based on one million sequenced T cells were regarded as lower bounds and as underestimates. Because the CMV infection status of the donors was unknown, age-related changes in expanded clonotypes may potentially have been confounded. Compared with the aged group, the long-lived group had more naive CD4+ T cells, fewer expanded clones and increased TCR diversity, a pattern suggesting age selection. As age increased, observed TCR beta diversity per million T cells dropped in a roughly linear way, and a significant reduction was already evident by age about 40. There was a strong correlation between observed TCR beta diversity and the percentage of naive T cells measured by flow cytometry. Since profiling was done on bulk unsorted PBMCs, naive and antigen-experienced compartments could not be conclusively compared.

Receptor libraries were prepared by 5' RACE. TCRdb lists the instrument as Illumina HiSeq 2500. A second PCR of roughly 7 to 11 cycles was run with a J-beta primer mix and a sample-barcoded 5' primer. A unique molecular identifier was introduced onto each TCR beta cDNA molecule by a template-switch 5' adaptor carrying 12 random nucleotides. Each sample yielded at least 2.5 million CDR3-containing paired-end reads. All of the RNA was converted into first-strand cDNA using the Mint cDNA synthesis kit, with a TRBC-specific oligonucleotide serving as the primer. Following uracil-DNA glycosylase treatment, all cDNA underwent a first 18-cycle PCR with the universal primers M1SS and BC2_uni_R. The authors' analysis ran thus. For normalization, 1 million high-quality reads were randomly selected from each sample, with every read carrying a distinct molecular identifier. Reads with shared molecular identifiers were discarded instead of being binned into consensus sequences. MiTCR, with a Q25 quality threshold and the strictest error-elimination algorithm, was used for CDR3 identification, clonotype clustering and error correction. A nonparametric unseen species model using Euler transformation provided a lower-bound estimate of total TCR beta diversity. TCRdb reworked the public reads: Q25 trimming with fastp, MiXCR clone assembly, productive beta chains retained. Identical CDR3 protein sequences are pooled into one entry, listed with their most common genes and DNA. The V and J calls shown here were made by TCRdb, not taken from the authors' results. The sample contains approximately 1,000,000 distinct CDR3 sequences, roughly two fifths of them found a single time. The top ten hold around 13% of the sample.

The sequence came from a man aged 18-30 years in good health. Input material: blood. The sequence links TRBV7-9 to TRBJ1-1; tentative D gene TRBD1, with 6 bases matching. The DNA reads as follows: TGTGCCAGCAGCTCTCCCCCGGGGGGCATGAACACTGAAGCTTTCTTT. Its protein product is CASSSPPGGMNTEAFF. Supplemented by the reference TRBV7-9 and TRBJ1-1 proteins around the CDR3, the complete variable domain is DTGVSQNPRHKITKRGQNVTFRCDPISEHNRLYWYRQTLGQGPEFLTYFQNEAQLEKSRLLSDRFSAERPKGSFSTLEIQRTEQGDSAMYLCASSSPPGGMNTEAFFGQGTRLTVV.